Presented here are 28 T cell receptor beta chains from one specimen sequenced in a study of PD-L1 blockade in urothelial cancer. The method was immunoSEQ multiplex PCR; TCRdb's version includes in-frame clones alone and lacks a portion of them. The sample has more than 70,000 clones, approximately 88% seen once; the top ten hold roughly 3.4%. Material: PBMCs, obtained around atezolizumab (anti-PD-L1) treatment. The origin of the receptors is a man between 60 and 75 years old with urothelial cancer.

J is TRBJ2-5 and V is TRBV2; TRBD2 matches 8 bases. After removal of 6 bases from V and 3 bases from J, the junction contained 12 bases not matched to a gene. Per germline, CDR1 SNHLY and CDR2 FYNNEI. This CDR3 has 16 amino acids. CDR3 bases: TGTGCCAGCAGGGCCCTTGGGACTAGATCGGAAGAGACCCAGTACTTC. As protein: CASRALGTRSEETQYF.

V and J are TRBV19 and TRBJ1-5; TRBD1 agrees at 7 bases. CDR3 length equals 16 residues. CDR1 is LNHDA, CDR2 SQIVND, per germline (reference sequence). Germline trimming cut 6 bases from V and 4 bases from J; bases unmatched to any gene: 12. CDR3: CASRKNSGQSNQPQHF. The CDR3 bases are TGTGCCAGTAGAAAAAACTCGGGACAGAGTAATCAGCCCCAGCATTTT.

V usage is TRBV28 and J usage is TRBJ2-6; 8 positions agree with TRBD2. The CDR3 consists of 19 residues. Germline V lookup: CDR1 MDHEN, CDR2 SYDVKM. Losses at the gene ends were 5 bases for V and 1 base for J; bases not matched to a gene: 13. CDR3 residues: CASSNPGTRFLSGANVLTF. Written as DNA, the CDR3 is TGTGCCAGCAGTAACCCCGGGACTAGGTTCCTGTCTGGGGCCAACGTCCTGACTTTC.

This chain joins TRBV27 and TRBJ2-1; no reliable D call. Germline V gene lookup returns CDR1 MNHEY and CDR2 SMNVEV (reference sequence). There are 14 residues in the CDR3. V was pared by 5 bases and J by 4 bases, with 12 bases between. The CDR3 nucleotides are TGTGCCAGCAGTACAACGACACCTTACAATGAGCAGTTCTTC. Protein product: CASSTTTPYNEQFF.

This clone has only one observation. V is TRBV2 and J is TRBJ1-1; D is unclear. Looked up from germline, CDR1 is SNHLY and CDR2 is FYNNEI. The ends were cut back, 3 bases at V and 3 bases at J, with 8 bases in the middle. CDR3 length: 13 residues. CDR3 in amino acids: CASSDEFHTEAFF. The CDR3 coding sequence is TGTGCCAGCAGTGATGAGTTTCACACTGAAGCTTTCTTT.

The CDR3 coding sequence is TGTGCTAGTGGTTTGGTACCACAGAGAGACTACGAGCAGTACTTC. Translated: CASGLVPQRDYEQYF. This chain uses TRBV12-5 with TRBJ2-7; D unclear. Germline loops: CDR1 LGHNT, CDR2 FRNRAP. The CDR3 totals 15 residues. Trimming left V 0 bases short and J 3 bases short, with 12 bases between. Using reference TRBV12-5 and TRBJ2-7 for the parts outside the CDR3, the full variable domain is DARVTQTPRHKVTEMGQEVTMRCQPILGHNTVFWYRQTMMQGLELLAYFRNRAPLDDSGMPKDRFSAEMPDATLATLKIQPSEPRDSAVYFCASGLVPQRDYEQYFGPGTRLTVT.

The gene calls are TRBV7-9 and TRBJ1-1, with D uncertain. Trimming stripped 0 bases from V and 2 bases from J, with 4 bases between. The CDR3 sequence is 13 residues long. Germline V gene data show CDR1 as SEHNR and CDR2 as FQNEAQ (reference sequence). The CDR3 is CASSLAYNTEAFF. The CDR3, as DNA: TGTGCCAGCAGCTTAGCCTATAACACTGAAGCTTTCTTT.

This chain links TRBV7-8 with TRBJ2-5, with a possible D match to TRBD1 (5 bases). Germline V gene sequence: CDR1 SGHVS, CDR2 FQNEAQ. The CDR3 sequence is 15 residues long. The V end was cut by 6 bases, the J end by 5 bases, with 19 bases between. The CDR3 DNA sequence: TGTGCCAGCAGTGCCACAGGCCCCATAGGGGAGACCCAGTACTTC. The encoded protein is CASSATGPIGETQYF.

The chain has TRBV7-2 and TRBJ1-1; unclear D gene. Germline lookup yields CDR1 SGHTA and CDR2 FQGNSA. V lost 6 bases and J lost 4, with 9 bases in between. The CDR3 runs 12 residues. CDR3 nucleotides: TGTGCCAGCAGTACTCTTTTCACTGAAGCTTTCTTT. Translation gives CASSTLFTEAFF.

V is TRBV7-9 and J is TRBJ2-5; 9 bases align to TRBD1. The V gene end was trimmed by 3 bases and the J gene end by 4 bases; junction bases not matched to a gene: 9. The CDR3 totals 16 residues. Germline V gives CDR1 SEHNR, CDR2 FQNEAQ (reference sequence). DNA for the CDR3: TGTGCCAGCAGCTTGGGGACAGGGACCGCCTTAGAGACCCAGTACTTC. Encoded protein: CASSLGTGTALETQYF. Together with reference TRBV7-9 and TRBJ2-5, the CDR3 gives the full variable domain: DTGVSQNPRHKITKRGQNVTFRCDPISEHNRLYWYRQTLGQGPEFLTYFQNEAQLEKSRLLSDRFSAERPKGSFSTLEIQRTEQGDSAMYLCASSLGTGTALETQYFGPGTRLLVL.

CDR3 DNA: TGTGCCAGCAGTTACCCGACTAGCGGGAGGATCAATGAGCAGTTCTTC. It specifies CASSYPTSGRINEQFF. The chain has TRBV6-6 and TRBJ2-1, with 13 bases matching TRBD2. The CDR3 is 16 residues long. The germline V gene has CDR1 MNHNY and CDR2 SVGAGI (reference sequence). V gave up 2 bases and J gave up 6 bases; unmatched junction bases: 4.

V usage is TRBV21-1 and J usage is TRBJ1-2. TRBV21-1 represents a pseudogene. This CDR3 is built from 15 residues. CDR3 protein: CASSEIRVEGTGYTF. The CDR3 region has the DNA TGTGCCAGCAGCGAAATTAGGGTGGAGGGAACTGGCTACACCTTC.

The chain is built from TRBV7-9 and TRBJ2-3, with 13 positions matching TRBD2. J was trimmed by 3 bases and V by 6 bases; bases with no gene match: 3. Looked up from germline, CDR1 is SEHNR and CDR2 is FQNEAQ (reference sequence). CDR3 size: 15 residues. As DNA, the CDR3 is TGTGCCAGCAGTGGACTAGCGGGAGCTACAGATACGCAGTATTTT. Protein: CASSGLAGATDTQYF.

This chain joins TRBV6-5 and TRBJ2-5; tentative D call: TRBD2 (6 bases). The CDR3 runs to 13 residues. The germline V gene encodes CDR1 MNHEY and CDR2 SVGAGI. V lost 7 bases and J 5 bases, leaving 14 bases between the germline ends. The CDR3 region is CASTESGGETQYF. The CDR3 DNA is TGTGCCAGCACAGAGTCTGGAGGGGAGACCCAGTACTTC.

V and J are TRBV5-1 and TRBJ1-6; 10 bases align to TRBD1. The V and J ends lost 4 bases and 10 bases, in that order; junction bases with no gene match: 8. The CDR3 totals 15 residues. Germline CDR1 and CDR2: SGHRS and YFSETQ. In nucleotides, the CDR3 is TGCGCCAGCAGCCTGACAGGGGGCGGGGGATCACCCCTCCACTTT. Protein: CASSLTGGGGSPLHF.

This chain uses TRBV7-9 with TRBJ2-1, with D tentatively TRBD2 (5 bases). Germline CDR1 SEHNR, CDR2 FQNEAQ (reference sequence). Trimming removed 3 bases at V and 0 bases at J, with 15 bases between. The CDR3 is 17 residues long. The CDR3: CASSLGRTGSSYNEQFF. The DNA for the CDR3 is TGTGCCAGCAGCTTGGGTCGGACGGGGAGCTCCTACAATGAGCAGTTCTTC. Variable domain in full (rest from reference TRBV7-9 and TRBJ2-1): DTGVSQNPRHKITKRGQNVTFRCDPISEHNRLYWYRQTLGQGPEFLTYFQNEAQLEKSRLLSDRFSAERPKGSFSTLEIQRTEQGDSAMYLCASSLGRTGSSYNEQFFGPGTRLTVL.

This clone turned up a few times. For the CDR3, the DNA is TGTGCCATCACGGAATCCAGCGGGAGCTACGAGCAGTACTTC. Amino acid sequence: CAITESSGSYEQYF. This chain uses TRBV10-3 with TRBJ2-7; TRBD2 aligns across 8 bases. Per the germline V gene, CDR1 is ENHRY and CDR2 is SYGVKD. The trim removed 7 bases at V and 3 bases at J, leaving 8 bases unmatched. The CDR3 is 14 amino acids.

This clone was detected once. V is TRBV6-6 and J is TRBJ2-7; tentatively, D is TRBD1 (5 bases). CDR1 and CDR2 (germline): MNHNY, SVGAGI (reference sequence). Between the trimmed V and J ends, which lost 6 bases and 0 bases, there was a span of 12 bases. This CDR3 has 14 amino acids. CDR3 bases: TGTGCCAGCAGCCAAAGACAGTTCTCCTACGAGCAGTACTTC. Translation: CASSQRQFSYEQYF.

The chain recombines TRBV9 with TRBJ2-3; 14 bases align to TRBD2. The CDR3 consists of 17 residues. V trimming: 4 bases; J trimming: 0 bases; junction bases outside the gene matches: 4. CDR1 is SGDLS and CDR2 is YYNGEE in the germline V gene. This chain's CDR3 is CASSLGLAGGSTDTQYF. The CDR3 region has the DNA TGTGCCAGCAGCCTTGGACTAGCGGGAGGAAGCACAGATACGCAGTATTTT. Full variable domain (outside the CDR3, taken from reference TRBV9 and TRBJ2-3): DSGVTQTPKHLITATGQRVTLRCSPRSGDLSVYWYQQSLDQGLQFLIQYYNGEERAKGNILERFSAQQFPDLHSELNLSSLELGDSALYFCASSLGLAGGSTDTQYFGPGTRLTVL.

This clone was detected a few times. The chain carries TRBV6-5 and TRBJ1-1; no clear D. The CDR3 totals 13 residues. V was cut by 2 bases and J by 0 bases, with 4 bases left in between. Germline values: CDR1 MNHEY, CDR2 SVGAGI. The chain's CDR3 is CASSYQMNTEAFF. The CDR3 bases are TGTGCCAGCAGTTACCAGATGAACACTGAAGCTTTCTTT.

The V call is TRBV5-1, the J call TRBJ2-1, with 10 bases fitting TRBD2. V dropped 5 bases and J dropped 2; count of bases not matched to a gene: 4. Germline CDR1 and CDR2: SGHRS and YFSETQ. This CDR3 is 15 amino acids long. The CDR3 DNA reads TGCGCCAGCAGGCGACTAGCGGGTACCTACAATGAGCAGTTCTTC. The encoded protein is CASRRLAGTYNEQFF.

This chain links TRBV4-1 with TRBJ1-2, with TRBD1 as a possible D gene (6 bases). V lost 3 bases to trimming and J lost 2 bases, with 10 bases between them. CDR3 length: 14 amino acids. Germline CDR1 MGHRA, CDR2 YSYEKL. CDR3 DNA sequence: TGCGCCAGCAGCCAGCCCACAGGGAACTATGGCTACACCTTC. As protein: CASSQPTGNYGYTF.

The chain combines TRBV14 with TRBJ2-2, with 8 bases aligning to TRBD2. This CDR3 has 15 residues. V lost 4 bases to trimming and J lost 5 bases; unmatched junction nucleotides: 6. Germline CDR1 reads SGHDN; CDR2 reads FVKESK. Written as DNA, the CDR3 is TGTGCCAGCAGCCCCCCTGGCGGGAGGACCGGGGAGCTGTTTTTT. As protein: CASSPPGGRTGELFF.

The chain uses TRBV6-5 and TRBJ2-7, with 8 bases lining up with TRBD1. Germline V gene data show CDR1 as MNHEY and CDR2 as SVGAGI. This CDR3 spans 13 amino acids. J lost 6 bases, V lost 6 bases, and 7 bases had no gene match. The chain's CDR3 is CASSRTGMGEQYF. CDR3 nucleotides: TGTGCCAGCAGCAGGACAGGGATGGGCGAGCAGTACTTC.

The chain has TRBV10-3 and TRBJ2-3, with 15 nucleotides matching TRBD2. Germline V gene data show CDR1 as ENHRY and CDR2 as SYGVKD. V was pared by 2 bases and J by 3 bases, with 9 bases of the junction left unmatched. This CDR3 has 19 amino acids. The CDR3 nucleotides read TGTGCCATCAGTGAGCGGACTAGCGGGAGGGCCGGGGCGACAGATACGCAGTATTTT. Translation: CAISERTSGRAGATDTQYF.

This clone was picked up many times. This rearrangement joins TRBV27 to TRBJ2-7, with D possibly matching TRBD2 (6 bases). In germline, CDR1 is MNHEY, CDR2 SMNVEV (reference sequence). Trimming pared 4 bases from V and 4 bases from J, leaving 14 bases between. The CDR3 loop spans 14 amino acids. In DNA form, the CDR3 reads TGTGCCAGCAGTTCGCGGGACTTTTTATACGAGCAGTACTTC. It specifies CASSSRDFLYEQYF.

J is TRBJ2-7 and V is TRBV20-1, with 9 bases identical to TRBD2. The CDR3 length is 11 residues. CDR1 and CDR2 from the germline V gene are DFQATT and SNEGSKA (reference sequence). The CDR3 DNA sequence: TGCAGTGCTAGAGATTCTAGCGGGATTTTCGTC. Translated, it gives CSARDSSGIFV.

The gene calls are TRBV7-9 and TRBJ1-5; D unresolved. Germline V gene sequence: CDR1 SEHNR, CDR2 FQNEAQ (reference sequence). The ends were cut back, 5 bases at V and 4 bases at J, with 12 bases in the middle. This CDR3 has 14 residues. The CDR3 nucleotides read TGTGCCAGCAGCGCCGGGAGCTTAAATCAGCCCCAGCATTTT. It is translated as CASSAGSLNQPQHF.